A selection of T cell receptor beta chains follows, all from one sample in a study of T-cell memory formation after mild COVID-19. MiXCR, run by TCRdb on the 5' RACE reads, gives a single entry per CDR3 protein. Here the sample spans over 400,000 distinct CDR3 sequences, about a quarter being singletons. Source material: PBMCs or a T cell subset sorted from them (not recorded which). The receptors shown here come from an adult woman who had mild COVID-19 (a few samples of this study predate the infection). Cell type and time point are not known. Both conserved end residues are part of each CDR3. A D gene is named only where the DNA matches it firmly. Part of the rows lack a size; the others show once, few, many or a class for expanded clones.

j_call d_call v_call clone_size cdr3_nt cdr3_aa
TRBJ2-1 . TRBV24-1 few TGTGCCACCAGTGGTTCCTACAATGAGCAGTTCTTC CATSGSYNEQFF
TRBJ2-2 TRBD1 TRBV10-3 . TGTGCCATCAGTGACGGGACAGGGGCCACCGGGGAGCTGTTTTTT CAISDGTGATGELFF
TRBJ2-1 TRBD1 TRBV12-3/TRBV12-4 many TGTGCCAGCAGGGGGACAGGGGGGATTGAGCAGTTCTTC CASRGTGGIEQFF
TRBJ2-1 TRBD2 TRBV4-1 few TGCGCCAGCAGCCAAGGGACTAGCGGGGCGATACCCTACAATGAGCAGTTCTTC CASSQGTSGAIPYNEQFF
TRBJ2-1 . TRBV5-1 many TGCGCCAGCAGCCCCGGGCCGGGGGAGCAGTTCTTC CASSPGPGEQFF
TRBJ2-5 . TRBV5-5 few TGTGCCAGCAGCTTGGCCTGGATATCCCAAGAGACCCAGTACTTC CASSLAWISQETQYF
TRBJ2-1 TRBD2 TRBV4-1 few TGCGCCAGCAGCCAAGTGGGCGGGGGGGCACCTGGTGAGCAGTTCTTC CASSQVGGGAPGEQFF
TRBJ1-6 . TRBV20-1 . TGCAGTGCCCCAAGTGGAGTTAGGTCCTATAATTCACCCCTCCACTTT CSAPSGVRSYNSPLHF
TRBJ2-7 TRBD2 TRBV29-1 once TGCAGCGTTGAAGGCCTCCTTTCCGGGGGGAGCTCCTACGAGCAGTACTTC CSVEGLLSGGSSYEQYF
TRBJ1-1 . TRBV9 . TGTGCCAGCAGCGCGGAGAACAGATTAAACACTGAAGCTTTCTTT CASSAENRLNTEAFF
TRBJ2-5 TRBD1 TRBV12-3/TRBV12-4 . TGTGCCAGCAGTTTAGGGGACAGAGAGACCCAGTACTTC CASSLGDRETQYF
TRBJ2-1 TRBD2 TRBV12-3/TRBV12-4 . TGTGCCAGCAGTTTCGGGAGGAGGACCTACAATGAGCAGTTCTTC CASSFGRRTYNEQFF
TRBJ1-1 TRBD1 TRBV7-9 few TGTGCCAGCAGCCCCCACAGGGGGAACACTGAAGCTTTCTTT CASSPHRGNTEAFF
TRBJ2-6 TRBD1 TRBV7-2 many TGTGCCAGCAGCTTACTAGGGACAGCCAACTCTGGGGCCAACGTCCTGACTTTC CASSLLGTANSGANVLTF
TRBJ2-1 . TRBV25-1 few TGTGCCAGCAAAGGGGAAAGGAATGAGCAGTTCTTC CASKGERNEQFF